This entry lists 20 T cell receptor beta chains sequenced from one sample in a study of identical twins. MiXCR, applied by TCRdb to the 5' RACE reads, yields one record per CDR3 protein. This sample has around 530,000 distinct CDR3 sequences, with roughly 15% found just once. Separately, the same data were catalogued under a study of yellow fever vaccine responses in identical twins.

Source material: CD4+ T cells sorted from blood. These receptors originate from a woman in her late teens or twenties in good health.

This clonotype occurred a few times. CDR3 DNA: TGTGCCAGCAGCCAAGAGGGGTATGAGCAGTTCTTC. Translating it yields CASSQEGYEQFF. The chain joins TRBV7-3 to TRBJ2-1; D may be TRBD1 or TRBD2 (5 bases each). The V gene lost 5 bases and the J gene lost 8 bases, with 10 bases spanning the gap. Germline CDR1 reads SGHTA; CDR2 reads FQGTGA. The CDR3 sequence is 12 residues long. The whole variable domain, filled in from reference TRBV7-3 and TRBJ2-1, reads GAGVSQTPSNKVTEKGKYVELRCDPISGHTALYWYRQSLGQGPEFLIYFQGTGAADDSGLPNDRFFAVRPEGSVSTLKIQRTERGDSAVYLCASSQEGYEQFFGPGTRLTVL.

This chain connects TRBV12-3 or TRBV12-4 to TRBJ2-7, with TRBD2 identical over 7 bases. CDR3 length: 14 residues. Trimming took 3 bases from V and 7 from J; bases not matched to a gene: 9. The CDR3 region has the DNA TGTGCCAGCAGTTTTTGGGAGGGCGGTTGGGAGCAGTACTTC. Its protein product is CASSFWEGGWEQYF.

The chain joins TRBV16 to TRBJ1-1; D gene unclear. Germline values: CDR1 KGHSY, CDR2 FQNENV. There are 15 residues in the CDR3. The germline V and J ends were trimmed by 0 bases and 4 bases, with 12 bases remaining between them. CDR3 residues: CASSQSRFGSTEAFF. CDR3 coding DNA: TGTGCCAGCAGCCAATCCAGATTCGGGAGCACTGAAGCTTTCTTT.

This clonotype was seen only a few times. V gene TRBV12-3 or TRBV12-4 combines with J gene TRBJ2-7, with TRBD1 identical over 9 bases. This CDR3 is built from 14 residues. V lost 6 bases and J lost 2; bases outside the gene matches: 5. The CDR3 region is CASRMTGGPYEQYF. The CDR3 bases are TGTGCCAGCAGAATGACAGGGGGACCCTACGAGCAGTACTTC.

In its sample, this clonotype was seen a few times. The J gene is TRBJ2-5, the V gene TRBV12-3 or TRBV12-4, with TRBD2 matching 12 bases. The CDR3 is 15 residues long. Germline trimming cut 5 bases from V and 5 bases from J; bases unmatched to any gene: 6. The CDR3 spells CASSGLAGPTETQYF. The CDR3 DNA follows: TGTGCCAGCAGTGGACTAGCGGGACCCACCGAGACCCAGTACTTC.

J is TRBJ2-1 and V is TRBV6-1; a possible D gene is TRBD2 (6 bases). CDR1 is MNHNS, CDR2 SASEGT, per germline. The V gene lost 0 bases and the J gene lost 7 bases, with 13 bases spanning the gap. This CDR3 has 15 amino acids. The chain's CDR3 is CASSEASAGRNEQFF. In DNA form, the CDR3 reads TGTGCCAGCAGTGAAGCGTCAGCTGGGAGGAATGAGCAGTTCTTC.

There are a few counts of this clonotype. The gene calls are TRBV7-7 and TRBJ2-5, with D possibly matching TRBD1 (6 bases). Germline V gene data show CDR1 as SSHAT and CDR2 as FNYEAQ (reference sequence). Trimming pared 5 bases from V and 0 bases from J, leaving 10 bases between. The CDR3 has 14 amino acids. The chain's CDR3 is CASSPTGHQETQYF. The CDR3 nucleotides read TGTGCCAGCAGCCCTACAGGGCACCAAGAGACCCAGTACTTC.

The V gene is TRBV24-1, the J gene TRBJ2-2; 12 positions agree with TRBD2. The CDR3 runs 16 residues. Unmatched junction bases numbered 6, after V lost 4 bases and J lost 7 bases. Per the germline V gene, CDR1 is KGHDR and CDR2 is SFDVKD. The CDR3 is CATSELTSGSSGELFF. DNA of the CDR3: TGTGCCACCAGTGAACTGACTAGCGGGAGTAGCGGGGAGCTGTTTTTT.

The chain is built from TRBV10-1 and TRBJ2-3; D gene ambiguous. The germline V gene encodes CDR1 WNHNN and CDR2 SYGVQD (reference sequence). Trimming removed 6 bases at V and 2 bases at J, with 9 bases between. The CDR3 totals 13 residues. CDR3 in amino acids: CASRDDNTDTQYF. DNA of the CDR3: TGCGCCAGCAGAGACGACAACACAGATACGCAGTATTTT.

This clonotype was detected only a few times. V usage is TRBV6-5 and J usage is TRBJ2-1; D is uncertain. This CDR3 is built from 15 residues. The germline V gene has CDR1 MNHEY and CDR2 SVGAGI. Trimming took off 2 bases at V and 0 bases at J, with 8 bases between the two ends. The CDR3 region has the DNA TGTGCCAGCAGTTACCGGCCTGCCTCCTACAATGAGCAGTTCTTC. Translated: CASSYRPASYNEQFF.

This chain joins TRBV20-1 and TRBJ2-2; D is ambiguous. The CDR3 covers 13 residues. Trimming took off 0 bases at V and 4 bases at J, with 6 bases between the two ends. Germline CDR1 DFQATT, CDR2 SNEGSKA (reference sequence). CDR3: CSARDRLTGELFF. In DNA, the CDR3 is TGCAGTGCTAGAGATCGCCTCACCGGGGAGCTGTTTTTT.

This clonotype was counted only a few times. The chain employs TRBV10-1 and TRBJ2-2; TRBD2 agrees at 9 bases. CDR1 is WNHNN, CDR2 SYGVQD, per germline (reference sequence). This CDR3 region has 18 residues. V trimming: 3 bases; J trimming: 4 bases; junction bases outside the gene matches: 12. In DNA form, the CDR3 reads TGCGCCAGCAGTGATGCCGGCGGGGGGGAGAATCCCACCGGGGAGCTGTTTTTT. It encodes CASSDAGGGENPTGELFF.

This clonotype has only a few counts. The chain has TRBV20-1 and TRBJ2-1; D may be TRBD2 (5 bases). Looked up from germline, CDR1 is DFQATT and CDR2 is SNEGSKA (reference sequence). V was clipped by 0 bases and J by 3 bases, with 21 bases between them. The CDR3 has 18 residues. The CDR3 protein is CSARDIRRANGLYNEQFF. CDR3 DNA: TGCAGTGCTAGAGATATTCGTCGTGCGAACGGACTCTACAATGAGCAGTTCTTC.

This clonotype was observed a handful of times. The rearrangement joins TRBV3-1 to TRBJ2-5; 7 bases are a match to TRBD1. The CDR3 is 14 residues long. Germline CDR1 and CDR2: LGHDT and YNNKEL (reference sequence). The J segment lost 7 bases and the V segment lost 4 bases, leaving 9 bases of the junction unmatched. CDR3 in DNA: TGTGCCAGCAGCCCGACAGGGCCTCCCTCGACCCAGTACTTC. This translates into CASSPTGPPSTQYF.

This clonotype has only a few counts. The rearrangement links TRBV12-3 or TRBV12-4 to TRBJ2-5, with TRBD2 matching over 9 bases. CDR3 length: 15 residues. After removal of 2 bases from V and 5 bases from J, the junction contained 6 bases not matched to a gene. The CDR3 loop is CASSLKRGAGETQYF. The CDR3 bases are TGTGCCAGCAGTTTAAAGCGGGGGGCAGGGGAGACCCAGTACTTC.

Only a few counts were recorded for this clonotype. The chain carries TRBV4-1 and TRBJ1-4; weak D call: TRBD1 (5 bases). The CDR3 totals 18 residues. CDR1 and CDR2 from the germline V gene are MGHRA and YSYEKL. V was clipped by 3 bases and J by 7 bases, with 24 bases between them. Written as DNA, the CDR3 is TGCGCCAGCAGCCACAAGTATAGTCCAGGGTACGTGAGTGAAAAACTGTTTTTT. It codes for CASSHKYSPGYVSEKLFF.

V gene TRBV10-3 combines with J gene TRBJ2-5; 11 bases match TRBD2. The junction had 6 bases not matched to a gene; V was cut back by 4 bases and J by 5 bases. Germline CDR1 is ENHRY and CDR2 is SYGVKD. This CDR3 spans 15 amino acids. CDR3 DNA sequence: TGTGCCATCAGTGTTAGCGGGAGGGCCATGGAGACCCAGTACTTC. Residues: CAISVSGRAMETQYF.

J is TRBJ2-7 and V is TRBV12-3 or TRBV12-4; TRBD1 matches 7 bases. V gave up 2 bases and J gave up 1 base; unmatched junction bases: 5. This CDR3 has 15 amino acids. CDR3 DNA: TGTGCCAGCAGTTTATCGGGACAGCTTTCCTACGAGCAGTACTTC. It translates to CASSLSGQLSYEQYF.

The chain combines TRBV10-3 with TRBJ2-2; TRBD1 matches at 8 bases. The CDR3 is 15 amino acids. Germline CDR1 and CDR2: ENHRY and SYGVKD. Losses at the gene ends were 5 bases for V and 0 bases for J; bases not matched to a gene: 2. The CDR3 spells CAISPQGANTGELFF. As DNA, the CDR3 is TGTGCCATCAGTCCACAGGGGGCGAACACCGGGGAGCTGTTTTTT.

The table lists this clonotype with a few counts. V gene TRBV4-2 combines with J gene TRBJ2-1; the D gene could be TRBD1 or TRBD2 (5 bases each). V lost 3 bases to trimming and J lost 0 bases, with 12 bases between them. Germline-derived CDR1 and CDR2 are LGHNA and YNFKEQ. This CDR3 contains 16 residues. CDR3 amino acids: CASSQSGGPSYNEQFF. The CDR3 DNA reads as TGTGCCAGCAGCCAGAGTGGGGGACCCTCCTACAATGAGCAGTTCTTC.